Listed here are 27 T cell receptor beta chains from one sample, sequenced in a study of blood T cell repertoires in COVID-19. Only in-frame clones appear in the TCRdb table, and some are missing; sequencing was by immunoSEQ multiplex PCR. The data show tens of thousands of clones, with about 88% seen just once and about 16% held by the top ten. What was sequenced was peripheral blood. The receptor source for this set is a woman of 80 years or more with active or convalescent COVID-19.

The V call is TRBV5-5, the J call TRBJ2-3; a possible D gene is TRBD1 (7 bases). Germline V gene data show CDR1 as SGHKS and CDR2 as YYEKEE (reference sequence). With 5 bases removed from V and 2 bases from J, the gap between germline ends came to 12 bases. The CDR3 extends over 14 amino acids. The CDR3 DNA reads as TGTGCCAGCAGGAGCAGGGGGGACACAGATACGCAGTATTTT. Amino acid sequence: CASRSRGDTDTQYF.

The CDR3 DNA is TGTGCCAGCAGCTTAGTACGGGGGGCGTCTGGAAACACCATATATTTT. It is translated as CASSLVRGASGNTIYF. This sequence joins TRBV7-2 and TRBJ1-3; D possibly corresponds to TRBD1 (6 bases). The CDR3 length is 16 residues. The germline gives CDR1 SGHTA, CDR2 FQGNSA. Deletions cut 1 base from V and 1 base from J, with 11 bases between.

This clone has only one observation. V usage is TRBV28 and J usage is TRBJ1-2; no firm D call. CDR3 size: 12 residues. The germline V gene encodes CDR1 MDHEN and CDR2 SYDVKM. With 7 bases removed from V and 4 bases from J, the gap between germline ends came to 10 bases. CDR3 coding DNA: TGTGCCAGCACCCCTCAAGCCTATGGCTACACCTTC. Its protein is CASTPQAYGYTF.

Written as DNA, the CDR3 is TGTGCCAGCAGATTACAGGGGCTTACAACTAATGAAAAACTGTTTTTT. It specifies CASRLQGLTTNEKLFF. The V gene is TRBV28, the J gene TRBJ1-4; TRBD1 agrees at 7 bases. This CDR3 is 16 amino acids long. Unmatched junction bases numbered 7, after V lost 6 bases and J lost 0 bases. The germline V gene has CDR1 MDHEN and CDR2 SYDVKM.

The CDR3 here is CASSRSVAATYGYTF. The CDR3 DNA is TGTGCCAGCAGTAGATCTGTTGCAGCGACCTATGGCTACACCTTC. The rearrangement joins TRBV28 to TRBJ1-2; D ambiguous. V was cut by 5 bases and J by 4 bases, with 17 bases left in between. Germline V gene sequence: CDR1 MDHEN, CDR2 SYDVKM. The CDR3 sequence is 15 residues long.

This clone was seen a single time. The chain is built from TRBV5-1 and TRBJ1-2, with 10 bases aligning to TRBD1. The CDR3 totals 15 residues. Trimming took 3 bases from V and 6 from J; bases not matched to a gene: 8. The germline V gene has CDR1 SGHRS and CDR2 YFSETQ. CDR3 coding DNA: TGCGCCAGCAGCTCTAATCCCGGGACAGGGGATGGCTACACCTTC. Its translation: CASSSNPGTGDGYTF.

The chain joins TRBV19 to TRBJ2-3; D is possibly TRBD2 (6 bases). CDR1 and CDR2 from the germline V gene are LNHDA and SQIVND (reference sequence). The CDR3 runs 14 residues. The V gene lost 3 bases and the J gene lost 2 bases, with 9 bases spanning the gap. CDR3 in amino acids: CASSIGTHTDTQYF. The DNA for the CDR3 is TGTGCCAGTAGTATCGGGACTCACACAGATACGCAGTATTTT.

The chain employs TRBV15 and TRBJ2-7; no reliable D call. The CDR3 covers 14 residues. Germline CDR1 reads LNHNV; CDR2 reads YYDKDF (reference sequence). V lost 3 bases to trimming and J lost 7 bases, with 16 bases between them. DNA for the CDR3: TGTGCCACCAGCAGGCCCGCCGGTCTAAGAGAGCAGTACTTC. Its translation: CATSRPAGLREQYF.

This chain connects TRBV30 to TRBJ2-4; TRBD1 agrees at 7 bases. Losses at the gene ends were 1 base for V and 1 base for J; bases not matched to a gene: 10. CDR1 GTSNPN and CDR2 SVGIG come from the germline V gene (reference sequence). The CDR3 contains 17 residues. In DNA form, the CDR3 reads TGTGCCTGGAGTGATAGAGGGGGCCAGGGGGCCAAAAACATTCAGTACTTC. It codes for CAWSDRGGQGAKNIQYF.

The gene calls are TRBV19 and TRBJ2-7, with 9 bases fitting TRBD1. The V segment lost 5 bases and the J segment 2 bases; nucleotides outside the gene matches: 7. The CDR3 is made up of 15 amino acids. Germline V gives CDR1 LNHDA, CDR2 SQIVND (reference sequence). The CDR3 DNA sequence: TGTGCCAGTAGTCTGGACAGGGGTATTGCCTACGAGCAGTACTTC. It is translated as CASSLDRGIAYEQYF.

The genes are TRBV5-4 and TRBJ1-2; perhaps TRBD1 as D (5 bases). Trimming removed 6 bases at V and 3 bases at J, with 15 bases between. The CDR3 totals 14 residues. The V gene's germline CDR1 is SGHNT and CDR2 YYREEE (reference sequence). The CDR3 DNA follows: TGTGCCAGCATCAATATTGGGACTCACTATGGCTACACCTTC. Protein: CASINIGTHYGYTF.

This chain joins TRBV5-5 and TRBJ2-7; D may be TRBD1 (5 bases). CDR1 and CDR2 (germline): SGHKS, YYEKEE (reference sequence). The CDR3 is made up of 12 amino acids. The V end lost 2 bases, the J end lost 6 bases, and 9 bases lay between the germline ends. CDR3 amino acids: CASSLQVTEQYF. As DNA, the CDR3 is TGTGCCAGCAGCTTACAGGTTACCGAGCAGTACTTC.

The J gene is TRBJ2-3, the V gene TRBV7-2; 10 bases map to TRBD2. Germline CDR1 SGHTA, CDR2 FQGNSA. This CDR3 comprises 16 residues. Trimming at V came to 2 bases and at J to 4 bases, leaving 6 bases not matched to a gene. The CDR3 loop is CASSLQRGGGADTQYF. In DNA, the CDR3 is TGTGCCAGCAGCTTACAGCGGGGGGGCGGGGCAGATACGCAGTATTTT.

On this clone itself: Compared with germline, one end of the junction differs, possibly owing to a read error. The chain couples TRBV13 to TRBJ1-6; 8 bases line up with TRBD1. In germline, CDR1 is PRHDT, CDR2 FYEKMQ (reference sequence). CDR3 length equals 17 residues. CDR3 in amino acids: CASSLGQGTGPHSPLHF. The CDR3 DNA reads TGTGCCAGCAGCCTAGGACAGGGAACAGGTCCTCATTCACCCCTCCACTTT.

The CDR3 loop is CASSDRGLQEQYF. CDR3 DNA: TGTGCCAGTAGTGACAGGGGGCTGCAGGAGCAGTACTTC. V gene TRBV19 combines with J gene TRBJ2-7; 10 bases are shared with TRBD1. The germline CDR1 and CDR2 sequences are LNHDA and SQIVND (reference sequence). The CDR3 covers 13 residues. V shed 5 bases and J 7 bases; nucleotides not matched to a gene: 5.

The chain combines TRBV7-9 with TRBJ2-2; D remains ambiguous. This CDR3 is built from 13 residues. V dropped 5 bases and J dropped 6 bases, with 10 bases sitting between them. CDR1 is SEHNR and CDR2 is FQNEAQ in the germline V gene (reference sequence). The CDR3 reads CASSLQWAGELFF. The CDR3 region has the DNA TGTGCCAGCAGCCTACAGTGGGCCGGGGAGCTGTTTTTT.

CDR3 protein: CASSFGQGKSYEQYF. DNA for the CDR3: TGTGCCAGCAGCTTCGGACAGGGTAAATCCTACGAGCAGTACTTC. V usage is TRBV7-6 and J usage is TRBJ2-7, with TRBD1 matching 8 bases. The trim removed 3 bases at V and 1 base at J, leaving 5 bases unmatched. From germline, CDR1 is SGHVS and CDR2 FNYEAQ. The CDR3 extends over 15 amino acids.

Written as DNA, the CDR3 is TGTGCCAGCAGCTCCGGACCGACGGGGACCGGGGAGCTGTTTTTT. It specifies CASSSGPTGTGELFF. This chain links TRBV7-6 with TRBJ2-2, with D possibly TRBD2 on 5 matching bases. CDR1 is SGHVS, CDR2 FNYEAQ, per germline. CDR3 length: 15 residues. With 4 bases removed from V and 5 bases from J, the gap between germline ends came to 14 bases. The whole variable domain, filled in from reference TRBV7-6 and TRBJ2-2, reads GAGVSQSPRYKVTKRGQDVALRCDPISGHVSLYWYRQALGQGPEFLTYFNYEAQQDKSGLPNDRFSAERPEGSISTLTIQRTEQRDSAMYRCASSSGPTGTGELFFGEGSRLTVL.

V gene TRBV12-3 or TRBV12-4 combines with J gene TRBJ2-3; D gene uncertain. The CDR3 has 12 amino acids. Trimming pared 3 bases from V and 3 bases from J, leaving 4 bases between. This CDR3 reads CASSLRTDTQYF. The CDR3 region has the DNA TGTGCCAGCAGTTTGAGAACAGATACGCAGTATTTT.

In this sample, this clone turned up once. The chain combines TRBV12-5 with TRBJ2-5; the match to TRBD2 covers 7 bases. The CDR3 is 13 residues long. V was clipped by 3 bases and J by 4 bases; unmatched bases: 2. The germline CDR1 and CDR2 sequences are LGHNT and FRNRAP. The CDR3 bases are TGTGCTAGTGGTTTAGGACTAGGAGAGACCCAGTACTTC. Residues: CASGLGLGETQYF.

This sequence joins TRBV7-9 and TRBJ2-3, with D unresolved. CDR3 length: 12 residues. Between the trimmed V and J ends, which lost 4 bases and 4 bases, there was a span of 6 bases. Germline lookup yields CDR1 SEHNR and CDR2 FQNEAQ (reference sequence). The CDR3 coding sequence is TGTGCCAGCAGCTCGTCCGCAGATACGCAGTATTTT. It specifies CASSSSADTQYF.

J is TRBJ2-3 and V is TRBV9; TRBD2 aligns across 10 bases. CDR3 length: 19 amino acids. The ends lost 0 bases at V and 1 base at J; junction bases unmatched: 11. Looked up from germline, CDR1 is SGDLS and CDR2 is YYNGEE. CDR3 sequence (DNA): TGTGCCAGCAGCGTAGAGGCTAGCGGGGGTCCCTATCGCACAGATACGCAGTATTTT. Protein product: CASSVEASGGPYRTDTQYF.

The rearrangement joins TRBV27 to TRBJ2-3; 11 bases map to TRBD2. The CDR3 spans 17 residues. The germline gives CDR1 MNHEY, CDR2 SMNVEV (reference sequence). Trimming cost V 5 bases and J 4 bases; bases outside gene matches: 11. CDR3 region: CASSLFPSGGIADTQYF. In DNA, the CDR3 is TGTGCCAGCAGTCTTTTCCCTAGCGGGGGGATAGCAGATACGCAGTATTTT.

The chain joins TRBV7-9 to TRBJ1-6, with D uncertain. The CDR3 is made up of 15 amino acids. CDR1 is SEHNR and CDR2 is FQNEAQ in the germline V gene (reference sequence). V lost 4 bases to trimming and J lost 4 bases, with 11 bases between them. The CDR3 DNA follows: TGTGCCAGCAGCTCAAGTGGAGGGTATAATTCACCCCTCCACTTT. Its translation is CASSSSGGYNSPLHF. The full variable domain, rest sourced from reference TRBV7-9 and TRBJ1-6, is DTGVSQNPRHKITKRGQNVTFRCDPISEHNRLYWYRQTLGQGPEFLTYFQNEAQLEKSRLLSDRFSAERPKGSFSTLEIQRTEQGDSAMYLCASSSSGGYNSPLHFGNGTRLTVT.

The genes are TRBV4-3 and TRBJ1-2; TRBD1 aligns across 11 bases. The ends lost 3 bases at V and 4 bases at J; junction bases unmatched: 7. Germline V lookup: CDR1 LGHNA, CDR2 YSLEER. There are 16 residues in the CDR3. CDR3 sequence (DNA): TGCGCCAGCAGCCAGGTGGACAGGGGGCTTAGCTATGGCTACACCTTC. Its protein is CASSQVDRGLSYGYTF.

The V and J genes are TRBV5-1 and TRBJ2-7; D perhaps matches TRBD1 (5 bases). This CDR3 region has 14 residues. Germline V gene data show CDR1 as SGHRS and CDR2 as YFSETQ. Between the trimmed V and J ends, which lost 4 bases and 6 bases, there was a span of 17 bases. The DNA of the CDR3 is TGCGCCAGCAGCACCTCCGACAGATCAGGCGAGCAGTACTTC. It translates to CASSTSDRSGEQYF.

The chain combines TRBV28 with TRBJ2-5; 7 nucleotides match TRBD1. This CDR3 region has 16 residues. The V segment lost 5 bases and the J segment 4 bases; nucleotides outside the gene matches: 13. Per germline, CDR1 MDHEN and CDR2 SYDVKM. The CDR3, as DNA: TGTGCCAGCAGTACCCAAAGACAGGGTGGAGGAGAGACCCAGTACTTC. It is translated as CASSTQRQGGGETQYF.